This T cell receptor beta chain was identified during a study of blood T cell repertoires in COVID-19. Study-level background: Samples of COVID-19 (acute and convalescent) were obtained from the United States, Italy and Spain.

Seattle cases were enrolled at active infection and followed longitudinally. The CDR3 consists of 13 residues. Germline CDR1 and CDR2: MDHEN and SYDVKM. V was trimmed by 6 bases and J by 3 bases, leaving 6 bases between them. Sequenced by immunoSEQ multiplex PCR; TCRdb stores in-frame clones only, minus some. The table shows fewer than 300,000 clones, with about 80% occurring only once. The receptor comes from a person aged 65 to 79 with COVID-19, enrolled during active disease. The chain couples TRBV28 to TRBJ2-6, with no clear D. Sample: peripheral blood. The CDR3 loop reads CASRLGGANVLTF. In DNA, the CDR3 is TGTGCCAGCAGACTTGGTGGGGCCAACGTCCTGACTTTC.